This T cell receptor (beta chain) appears in the sequencing data of a study of OX40 agonist ivuxolimab in advanced cancers. Study-level background: Patients were dosed intravenously with ivuxolimab at 0.01 to 10 mg/kg every 2 weeks. Therapy given before enrollment (anti-PD-1, anti-PD-L1 or anti-CTLA-4) was allowed, and 40% had some. Study results and limitations: The mean number of expanded clones was higher in CD8+ T cells than in CD4+.

Assay used: immunoSEQ multiplex PCR; TCRdb lists only in-frame clones, some missing. Among about 77,000 clones listed, approximately 81% were seen once. The CDR3 spans 16 residues. Trimming pared 2 bases from V and 0 bases from J, leaving 12 bases between. The germline V gene encodes CDR1 LGHNA and CDR2 YNFKEQ. Worth noting for this clone: What it recognizes is unknown.

The TCR originated in an adult with an advanced solid tumor such as melanoma, head and neck, liver or kidney cancer. The starting material was CD4+ or CD8+ T cells sorted from blood, obtained in a trial of the OX40 agonist ivuxolimab. This chain links TRBV4-2 with TRBJ2-3; weak D call: TRBD1 (6 bases). The CDR3 DNA follows: TGTGCCAGCAGCCAACTAGGGGGTTACAGCACAGATACGCAGTATTTT. This sequence encodes CASSQLGGYSTDTQYF.